This T cell receptor (beta chain) appears in the sequencing data of a study of T cell responses to AZD1222 COVID-19 vaccine (dated by TCRdb to about 2021). Turning to the overall study: AZD1222 recipients with second doses at about 4 weeks or about 12 weeks were pooled, because spike-specific TCR depth and breadth did not differ between schedules. TCR sequencing covered roughly 230 trial participants: 200 to 220 given two doses of AZD1222 and about 26 given two doses of MenACWY control vaccine. Enrollment into the trials was organized by age into subgroups of 18-55, 56-69 and 70-plus years, and those subgroups contained about 150, 27 and 61 TCR-sequenced participants, respectively. The investigation overall reported the following: Because no day 14 peak-response samples were available, the repertoires could be characterized only after the peak T cell response. Reportedly, almost half of the unique spike-specific TCRs recognized epitopes lying outside the regions that are mutated in the B.1.351 and B.1.1.7 variants. CD4 TCRs associated with the vaccine covered the entire spike protein, and the dominant responses were in regions 160-218 and 743-854. After two AZD1222 doses, both the breadth and the depth of spike-specific TCRs were significantly higher than at day 0 and than in MenACWY recipients. Most participants were white British and females outnumbered males, and the authors suggested that clonal diversity may have been underestimated. Conclusions about previously exposed vaccinees are limited because only 5 or 6 AZD1222 recipients were SARS-CoV-2 seropositive at baseline. In the small 56-69-year group, the increase in depth fell short of significance, most likely because of low power.

This sample's time point label indicates: baseline before first vaccination. Vaccinee samples came from UK trials COV001 and COV002, including a single-blind randomized controlled phase 2/3 trial of AZD1222 (ChAdOx1 nCoV-19) in healthy adults. For TCRbeta chain sequencing, PBMC samples were collected from trial participants at day 0 and at day 28 after the second dose. Looking up the germline V gene yields CDR1 KGHDR and CDR2 SFDVKD. V sheds 5 bases and J sheds 4 bases, leaving 14 bases between their ends. CDR3 length: 15 amino acids, cysteine to phenylalanine. The CDR3 DNA has 45 bases and is translated from base 1. The CDR3 regions of human TCRbeta chains were analyzed by immunosequencing. The authors' pipeline ran thus. Repertoire TCRs were matched against a reference library of SARS-CoV-2-specific TCRs generated with the MIRA antigen-specificity platform. Breadth was defined as the fraction of unique TCRs that were SARS-CoV-2-associated. Depth was defined as the fraction of total T cells that were SARS-CoV-2-associated. Using the MIRA data, every spike-specific TCR was mapped to the spike region that the TCR reacted to and assigned to either a CD4 or a CD8 class. Log10-transformed breadth and depth values were compared by one-way ANOVA with Sidak's multiple comparisons tests. TCRdb retrieved this table from immuneACCESS and kept in-frame rearrangements only. Not all clones are present; in checked studies, unresolved V genes account for under half, and no reason is known for the remainder. The V and J calls and clone size come from that table; D and trimming were worked out from the DNA. This sample lists under 70,000 clones; less than 90% were detected once. The ten largest make up less than 25% of the sample.

Regarding this clone: Its target antigen remains unknown. No base-level quality is on record; no much larger clone is a single base apart.

The rearranged segments are TRBV24-1 and TRBJ1-5, with the D segment identity uncertain. This TCR was sampled from an adult in good health. The sample here was peripheral blood, taken on day 0 of AZD1222 vaccination. The encoded CDR3 is CATSGSHSLNQPQHF. The sequence in DNA is TGTGCCACCAGTGGAAGCCACAGCCTAAATCAGCCCCAGCATTTT.